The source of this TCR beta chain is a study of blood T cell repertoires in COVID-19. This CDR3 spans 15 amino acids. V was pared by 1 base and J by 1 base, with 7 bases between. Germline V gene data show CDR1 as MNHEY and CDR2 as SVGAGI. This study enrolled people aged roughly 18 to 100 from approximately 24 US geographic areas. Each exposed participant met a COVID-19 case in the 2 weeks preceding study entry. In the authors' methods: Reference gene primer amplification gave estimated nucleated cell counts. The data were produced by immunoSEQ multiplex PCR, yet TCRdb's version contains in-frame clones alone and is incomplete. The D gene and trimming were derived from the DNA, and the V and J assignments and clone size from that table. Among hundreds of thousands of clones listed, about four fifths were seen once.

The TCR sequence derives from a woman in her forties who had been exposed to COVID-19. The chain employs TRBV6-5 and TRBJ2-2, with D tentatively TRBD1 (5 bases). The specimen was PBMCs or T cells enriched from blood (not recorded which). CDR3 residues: CASSYFGQNTGELFF. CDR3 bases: TGTGCCAGCAGTTACTTCGGACAGAACACCGGGGAGCTGTTTTTT.